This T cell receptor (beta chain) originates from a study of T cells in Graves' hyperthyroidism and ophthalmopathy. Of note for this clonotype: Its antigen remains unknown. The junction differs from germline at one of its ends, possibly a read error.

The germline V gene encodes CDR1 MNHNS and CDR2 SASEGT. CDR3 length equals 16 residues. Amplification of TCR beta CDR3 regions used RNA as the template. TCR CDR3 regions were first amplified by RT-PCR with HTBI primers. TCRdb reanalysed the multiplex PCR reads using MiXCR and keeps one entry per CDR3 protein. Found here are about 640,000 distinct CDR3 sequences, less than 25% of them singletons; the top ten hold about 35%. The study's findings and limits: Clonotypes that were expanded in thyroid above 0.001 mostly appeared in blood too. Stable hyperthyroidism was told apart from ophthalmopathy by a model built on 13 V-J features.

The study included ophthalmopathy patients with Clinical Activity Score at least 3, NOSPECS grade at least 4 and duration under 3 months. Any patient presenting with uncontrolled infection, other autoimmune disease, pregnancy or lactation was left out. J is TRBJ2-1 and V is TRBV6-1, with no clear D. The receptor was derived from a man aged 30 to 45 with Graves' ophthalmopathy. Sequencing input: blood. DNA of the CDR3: TGTGCCAGCAGTGAAGCTGTGACTCCGCGGTACAATGAGCGGTTCTTC. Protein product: CASSEAVTPRYNERFF.